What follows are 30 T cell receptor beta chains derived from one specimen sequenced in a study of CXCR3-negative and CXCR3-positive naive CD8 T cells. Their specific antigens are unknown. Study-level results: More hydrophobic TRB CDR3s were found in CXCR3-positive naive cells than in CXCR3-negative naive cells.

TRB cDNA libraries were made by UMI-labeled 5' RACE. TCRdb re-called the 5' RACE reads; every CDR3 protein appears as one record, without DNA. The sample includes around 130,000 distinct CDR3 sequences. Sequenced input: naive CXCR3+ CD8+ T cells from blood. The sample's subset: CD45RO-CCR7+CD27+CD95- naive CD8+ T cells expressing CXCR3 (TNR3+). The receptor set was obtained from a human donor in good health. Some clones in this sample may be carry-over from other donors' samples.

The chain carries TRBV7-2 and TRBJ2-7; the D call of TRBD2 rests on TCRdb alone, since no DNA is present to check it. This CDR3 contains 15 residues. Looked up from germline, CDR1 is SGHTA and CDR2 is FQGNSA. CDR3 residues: CASSHTSGGDYEQYF.

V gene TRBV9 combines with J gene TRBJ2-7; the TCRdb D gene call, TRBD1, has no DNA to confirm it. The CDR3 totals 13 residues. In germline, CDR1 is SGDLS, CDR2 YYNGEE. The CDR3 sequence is CASSEGQYYEQYF.

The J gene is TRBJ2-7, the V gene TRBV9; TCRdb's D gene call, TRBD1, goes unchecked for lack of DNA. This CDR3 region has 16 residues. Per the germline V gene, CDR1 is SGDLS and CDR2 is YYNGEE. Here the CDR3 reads CASSLSSGTQYYEQYF.

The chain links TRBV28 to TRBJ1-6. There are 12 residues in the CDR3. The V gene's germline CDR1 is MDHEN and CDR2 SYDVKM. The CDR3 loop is CATVDWNSPLHF. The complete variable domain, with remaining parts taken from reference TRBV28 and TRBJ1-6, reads DVKVTQSSRYLVKRTGEKVFLECVQDMDHENMFWYRQDPGLGLRLIYFSYDVKMKEKGDIPEGYSVSREKKERFSLILESASTNQTSMYLCATVDWNSPLHFGNGTRLTVT.

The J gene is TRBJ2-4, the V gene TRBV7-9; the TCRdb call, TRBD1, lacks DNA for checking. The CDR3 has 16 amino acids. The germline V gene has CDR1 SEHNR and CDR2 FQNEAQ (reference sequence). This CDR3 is CASSSHLRQDLDIQYF.

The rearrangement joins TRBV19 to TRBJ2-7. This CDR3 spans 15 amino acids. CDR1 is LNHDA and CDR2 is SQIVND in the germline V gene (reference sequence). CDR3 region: CASSIFAGVSYEQYF.

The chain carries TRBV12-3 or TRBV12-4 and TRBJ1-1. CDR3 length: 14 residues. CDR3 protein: CASSFGDMNTEAFF.

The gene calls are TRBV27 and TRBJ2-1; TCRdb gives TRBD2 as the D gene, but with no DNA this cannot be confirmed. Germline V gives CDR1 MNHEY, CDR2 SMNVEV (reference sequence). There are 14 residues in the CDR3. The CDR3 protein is CASSPGLGGNEQFF.

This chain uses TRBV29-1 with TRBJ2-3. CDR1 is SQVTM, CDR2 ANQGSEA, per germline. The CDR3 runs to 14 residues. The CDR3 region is CSVEDWASTDTQYF.

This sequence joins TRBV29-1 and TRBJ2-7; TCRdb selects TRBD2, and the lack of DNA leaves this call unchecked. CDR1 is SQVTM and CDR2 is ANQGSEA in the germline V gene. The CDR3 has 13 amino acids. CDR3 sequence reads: CSVRAHGPYEQYF.

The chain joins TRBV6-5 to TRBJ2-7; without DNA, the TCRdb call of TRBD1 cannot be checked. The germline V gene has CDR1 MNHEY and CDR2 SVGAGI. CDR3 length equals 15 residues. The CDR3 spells CASSYSSTGGVEPYF.

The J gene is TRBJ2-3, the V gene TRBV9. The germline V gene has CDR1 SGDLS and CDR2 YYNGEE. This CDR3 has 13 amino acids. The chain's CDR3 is CASSVGSTDTQYF.

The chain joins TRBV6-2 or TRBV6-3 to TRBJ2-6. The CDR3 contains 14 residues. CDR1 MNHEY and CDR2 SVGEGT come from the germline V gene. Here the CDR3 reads CASSHLSGANVLTF.

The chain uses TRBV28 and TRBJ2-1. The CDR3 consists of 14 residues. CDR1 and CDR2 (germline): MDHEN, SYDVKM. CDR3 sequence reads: CASSLPDGYNEQFF.

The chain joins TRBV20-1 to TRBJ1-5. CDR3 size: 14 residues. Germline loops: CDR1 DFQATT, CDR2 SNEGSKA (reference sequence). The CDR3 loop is CSARDRDLNQPQHF.

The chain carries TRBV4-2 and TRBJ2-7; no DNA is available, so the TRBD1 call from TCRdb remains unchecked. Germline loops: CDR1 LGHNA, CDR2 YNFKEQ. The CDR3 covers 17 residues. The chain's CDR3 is CASSQGPSGQGPYEQYF.

CDR3: CSAWGMVAATYEQYF. This rearrangement joins TRBV20-1 to TRBJ2-7; there is no DNA to check the TCRdb D call of TRBD2. CDR3 size: 15 residues. CDR1 is DFQATT, CDR2 SNEGSKA, per germline (reference sequence).

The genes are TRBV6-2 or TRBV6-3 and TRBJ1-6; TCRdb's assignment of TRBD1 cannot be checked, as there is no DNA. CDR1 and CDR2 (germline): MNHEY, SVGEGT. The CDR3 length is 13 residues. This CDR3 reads CASSYDGGSPLHF.

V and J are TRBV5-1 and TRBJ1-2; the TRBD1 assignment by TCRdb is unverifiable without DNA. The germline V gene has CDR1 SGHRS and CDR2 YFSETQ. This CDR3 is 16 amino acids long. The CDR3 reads CASSAGQGASDYGYTF.

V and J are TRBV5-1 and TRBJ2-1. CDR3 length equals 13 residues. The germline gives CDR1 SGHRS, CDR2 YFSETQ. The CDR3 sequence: CASSLVSINEQFF.

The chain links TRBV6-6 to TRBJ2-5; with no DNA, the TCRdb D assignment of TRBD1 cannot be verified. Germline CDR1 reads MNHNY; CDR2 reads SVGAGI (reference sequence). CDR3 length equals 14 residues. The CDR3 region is CASRAWDRQETQYF.

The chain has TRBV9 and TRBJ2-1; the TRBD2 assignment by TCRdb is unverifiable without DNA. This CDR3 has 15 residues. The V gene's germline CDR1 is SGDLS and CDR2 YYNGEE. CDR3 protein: CASSAYSGSLNEQFF.

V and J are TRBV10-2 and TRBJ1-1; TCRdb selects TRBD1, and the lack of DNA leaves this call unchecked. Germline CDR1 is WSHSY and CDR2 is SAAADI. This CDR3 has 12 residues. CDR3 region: CASQPGNTEAFF.

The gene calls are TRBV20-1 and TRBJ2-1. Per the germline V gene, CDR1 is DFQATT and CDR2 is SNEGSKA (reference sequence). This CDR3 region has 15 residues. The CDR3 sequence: CSASVLAPSYNEQFF.

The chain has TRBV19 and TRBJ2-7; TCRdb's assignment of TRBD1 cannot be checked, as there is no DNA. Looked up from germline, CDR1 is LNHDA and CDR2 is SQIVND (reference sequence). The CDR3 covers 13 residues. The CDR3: CASSMGQGYEQYF.

The CDR3 sequence: CASSPPSRDTQYF. The chain couples TRBV7-9 to TRBJ2-3; TCRdb names TRBD1, which stays unverified in the absence of DNA. The CDR3 length is 13 residues. Germline V gives CDR1 SEHNR, CDR2 FQNEAQ (reference sequence). Full variable domain (outside the CDR3, taken from reference TRBV7-9 and TRBJ2-3): DTGVSQNPRHKITKRGQNVTFRCDPISEHNRLYWYRQTLGQGPEFLTYFQNEAQLEKSRLLSDRFSAERPKGSFSTLEIQRTEQGDSAMYLCASSPPSRDTQYFGPGTRLTVL.

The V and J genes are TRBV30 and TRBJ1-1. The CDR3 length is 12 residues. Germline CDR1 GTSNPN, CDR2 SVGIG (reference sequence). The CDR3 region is CAWRSRNTEAFF.

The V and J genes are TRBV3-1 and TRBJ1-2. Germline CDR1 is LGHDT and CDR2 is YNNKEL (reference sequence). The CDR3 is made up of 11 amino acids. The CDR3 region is CASSQEGGYTF.

The CDR3 loop is CASDGGGETQYF. The chain couples TRBV10-2 to TRBJ2-5; the TRBD1 assignment by TCRdb is unverifiable without DNA. This CDR3 has 12 amino acids. Germline assignment: CDR1 WSHSY and CDR2 SAAADI.

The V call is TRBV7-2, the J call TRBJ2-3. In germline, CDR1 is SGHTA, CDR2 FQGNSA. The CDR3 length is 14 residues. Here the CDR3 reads CASSLVGGSDTQYF.